This entry lists 17 T cell receptor beta chains sequenced from one sample in a study of human T cells and chemical hapten exposure. As to time point: patch test 1, 2 weeks after DPC sensitization. Documented treatment: therapeutic diphenylcyclopropenone sensitization with weekly scalp DPC. Unfractionated whole blood yielded total RNA. TCRdb re-called the RACE reads through MiXCR, storing one row per CDR3 protein. Found here are approximately 52,000 distinct CDR3 sequences, more than 9.5% of them singletons; the top ten hold approximately 1.8%. The sample here was whole blood, taken in connection with sensitization to the hapten diphenylcyclopropenone (DPC). The receptors here all came from a middle-aged woman with alopecia areata. Some clones in this sample may be carry-over from other donors' samples.

The sample holds many counts of this clonotype. The chain has TRBV18 and TRBJ1-1; the D gene is possibly TRBD1 (5 bases). Trimming shortened V by 4 bases and J by 0 bases, and 15 bases separated the two germline ends. The CDR3 runs to 16 residues. The germline gives CDR1 KGHSH, CDR2 LQKENI. CDR3 loop: CASSLHPLDMNTEAFF. The CDR3 region has the DNA TGTGCCAGCTCACTACATCCCCTGGACATGAACACTGAAGCTTTCTTT.

This clonotype was recorded a few times. The V call is TRBV7-9, the J call TRBJ1-5; D gene uncertain. There are 14 residues in the CDR3. V was shortened by 4 bases and J by 3 bases, with 10 bases between the two germline ends. Germline assignment: CDR1 SEHNR and CDR2 FQNEAQ (reference sequence). CDR3 nucleotides: TGTGCCAGCAGCTCCCGGGGTAACAATCAGCCCCAGCATTTT. Its translation is CASSSRGNNQPQHF.

Only a few counts were recorded for this clonotype. V gene TRBV29-1 combines with J gene TRBJ1-1; 12 positions match TRBD1. This CDR3 has 14 amino acids. In germline, CDR1 is SQVTM, CDR2 ANQGSEA. Trimming took 3 bases from V and 10 from J; bases not matched to a gene: 9. CDR3 DNA sequence: TGCAGCGTTGAGGGGACAGGGGGCCGTGTAGGAGCTTTCTTT. It encodes CSVEGTGGRVGAFF.

This clonotype has a count of ten or more. The chain joins TRBV28 to TRBJ2-7; a possible D gene is TRBD2 (6 bases). The CDR3 is made up of 13 amino acids. Deletions cut 1 base from V and 5 bases from J, with 9 bases between. The germline V gene encodes CDR1 MDHEN and CDR2 SYDVKM. The DNA of the CDR3 is TGTGCCAGCAGTTTATTGGAGGGGAACGAGCAGTACTTC. Its protein is CASSLLEGNEQYF.

This clonotype was recorded a few times. CDR3 amino acids: CANQRRTRLYEQYF. The CDR3, as DNA: TGTGCCAACCAAAGGAGGACTAGACTATACGAGCAGTACTTC. The rearrangement joins TRBV2 to TRBJ2-7; 7 bases match TRBD2. Trimming took 10 bases from V and 4 from J; bases not matched to a gene: 13. Germline CDR1 reads SNHLY; CDR2 reads FYNNEI. The CDR3 runs to 14 residues.

The table lists this clonotype with a few counts. The J gene is TRBJ1-5, the V gene TRBV27; D is possibly TRBD1 (6 bases). The CDR3 contains 16 residues. Germline CDR1 MNHEY, CDR2 SMNVEV (reference sequence). V dropped 4 bases and J dropped 0 bases, with 13 bases sitting between them. The CDR3, as DNA: TGTGCCAGCAGTTCACAGGGTGCTTATAGCAATCAGCCCCAGCATTTT. Its translation is CASSSQGAYSNQPQHF.

In its sample, this clonotype was seen a few times. V and J are TRBV14 and TRBJ2-7; D gene unclear. The length of the CDR3 is 13 residues. The V gene lost 0 bases and the J gene lost 6 bases, with 9 bases spanning the gap. CDR1 is SGHDN and CDR2 is FVKESK in the germline V gene. The CDR3 DNA reads TGTGCCAGCAGCCAAGATCGAAGGGTCGAGCAGTACTTC. Translating it yields CASSQDRRVEQYF.

This clonotype showed up many times. The chain links TRBV28 to TRBJ1-5; 9 nucleotides match TRBD1. The CDR3 length is 16 residues. Germline V gives CDR1 MDHEN, CDR2 SYDVKM. The junction had 13 bases not matched to a gene; V was cut back by 6 bases and J by 7 bases. For the CDR3, the DNA is TGTGCCAGCAGAGAACCGGGACAGGGATCAAGGCAGCCCCAGCATTTT. It is translated as CASREPGQGSRQPQHF.

Many counts were recorded for this clonotype. J is TRBJ1-5 and V is TRBV20-1; D unresolved. The CDR3 contains 14 residues. V lost 0 bases to trimming and J lost 6 bases, with 12 bases between them. The germline CDR1 and CDR2 sequences are DFQATT and SNEGSKA (reference sequence). CDR3 in DNA: TGCAGTGCTAGAGAATTAGTTTTGGGTCAGCCCCAGCATTTT. Translated, it gives CSARELVLGQPQHF.

This clonotype was found many times. The chain couples TRBV12-3 or TRBV12-4 to TRBJ1-4; a weak D match, TRBD1 (5 bases). The V and J ends lost 5 bases and 0 bases respectively, with 13 bases between them. CDR3 length: 16 amino acids. The chain's CDR3 is CASSPQGGTTNEKLFF. CDR3 in DNA: TGTGCCAGCAGTCCCCAGGGAGGAACAACTAATGAAAAACTGTTTTTT.

This clonotype occurred many times. The chain is built from TRBV18 and TRBJ2-7, with D perhaps being TRBD1 or TRBD2 (5 bases each). The CDR3 has 16 residues. Trimming stripped 2 bases from V and 0 bases from J, with 14 bases between. CDR1 and CDR2 from the germline V gene are KGHSH and LQKENI. CDR3: CASSPNSAGTSYEQYF. CDR3 coding DNA: TGTGCCAGCTCACCAAACAGCGCCGGGACCTCCTACGAGCAGTACTTC.

This clonotype occurred a few times. The V and J genes are TRBV3-1 and TRBJ1-1, with D unclear. In germline, CDR1 is LGHDT, CDR2 YNNKEL (reference sequence). V was cut by 4 bases and J by 5 bases, with 8 bases left in between. There are 12 residues in the CDR3. CDR3 protein: CASSPLGTEAFF. DNA of the CDR3: TGTGCCAGCAGCCCCTTAGGGACTGAAGCTTTCTTT.

This CDR3 reads CASSQARGDFSGNTIYF. The CDR3 nucleotides read TGCGCCAGCAGTCAAGCGAGGGGGGACTTCTCTGGAAACACCATATATTTT. The genes are TRBV23-1 and TRBJ1-3; D may be TRBD1 (6 bases). TRBV23-1 is given ORF status, its function remaining uncertain. The CDR3 covers 17 residues. Trimming pared 2 bases from V and 0 bases from J, leaving 14 bases between.

J is TRBJ2-3 and V is TRBV19; the D is unclear. The CDR3 extends over 14 amino acids. CDR1 LNHDA and CDR2 SQIVND come from the germline V gene (reference sequence). Trimming left V 5 bases short and J 2 bases short, with 11 bases between. CDR3 loop: CASSPAPVTDTQYF. The CDR3 nucleotides read TGTGCCAGTAGTCCGGCTCCGGTCACAGATACGCAGTATTTT.

The chain's CDR3 is CASSPPTGMNTEAFF. In nucleotides, the CDR3 is TGCGCCAGCAGCCCACCGACCGGCATGAACACTGAAGCTTTCTTT. This sequence joins TRBV4-1 and TRBJ1-1, with D hard to call. The germline CDR1 and CDR2 sequences are MGHRA and YSYEKL. This CDR3 is 15 amino acids long. Trimming cost V 4 bases and J 0 bases, with 12 bases left between them.

This clonotype showed up many times. CDR3 amino acids: CASGRDRADEKLFF. The DNA for the CDR3 is TGTGCCAGCGGCCGGGACAGGGCTGATGAAAAACTGTTTTTT. This chain joins TRBV2 and TRBJ1-4; 9 nucleotides match TRBD1. Germline assignment: CDR1 SNHLY and CDR2 FYNNEI. The CDR3 contains 14 residues. V was pared by 8 bases and J by 6 bases, with 7 bases of the junction left unmatched.

The chain joins TRBV28 to TRBJ2-7; perhaps TRBD1 as D (6 bases). There are 15 residues in the CDR3. Germline lookup yields CDR1 MDHEN and CDR2 SYDVKM. The germline V and J ends were trimmed by 4 bases and 2 bases, with 15 bases remaining between them. The CDR3 region has the DNA TGTGCCAGCAGTTGGACCGGGACATCTCCCTACGAGCAGTACTTC. It specifies CASSWTGTSPYEQYF.